This TCR beta chain is from a study of human T cells and chemical hapten exposure. Study details: There were per-sample TCR yield variations, arising mainly from small pooled library volume differences. Study outcomes and limitations: Among expanded TCRs, significantly more large CDR3 similarity clusters formed than among controls.

Time point given: patch test 1, 2 weeks after DPC sensitization. The treatment was: therapeutic diphenylcyclopropenone sensitization with weekly scalp DPC. Unfractionated whole blood served as the source for total RNA extraction. Points on this clonotype: What it recognizes is unknown.

Germline CDR1 SGHTA, CDR2 FQGNSA. This CDR3 is built from 16 residues. The trim removed 3 bases at V and 8 bases at J, leaving 7 bases unmatched. As the library was built, unique molecular identifiers were attached to individual cDNA molecules. TCRdb redid the calling of the RACE reads with MiXCR, one entry per CDR3 protein. The sample has approximately 52,000 distinct CDR3 sequences, approximately 11% seen once. The sequence was obtained from a woman in her thirties or forties with alopecia areata. Some clones in this sample may be carry-over from other donors' samples. Sequences were derived from whole blood, sampled in connection with sensitization to the hapten diphenylcyclopropenone (DPC). This chain uses TRBV7-2 with TRBJ2-1, with 13 bases fitting TRBD2. The CDR3 is CASSFSGLAGVHEQFF. CDR3 DNA sequence: TGTGCCAGCAGCTTCTCCGGACTAGCGGGAGTTCATGAGCAGTTCTTC.